The clone carrying this T cell receptor beta chain has a count of ten or more. What it recognizes is unknown. RNA transcripts yielded amplified TCR beta CDR3 regions. HTBI primers drove first-round RT-PCR of the TCR CDR3. TCRdb re-analysed the multiplex PCR reads in MiXCR, keeping a single row per CDR3 protein. Seen here are approximately 600,000 distinct CDR3 sequences, more than 20% observed once, and the top ten hold roughly 30%. This specimen comes from a study of T cells in Graves' hyperthyroidism and ophthalmopathy. For the diagnoses, clinical symptoms, serum thyroxine and TRAb, thyroid ultrasound and orbital computed tomography were used. Each 10 ml fresh peripheral blood draw supplied the PBMCs. V was cut by 1 base and J by 6 bases, with 18 bases left in between. This CDR3 spans 16 amino acids. CDR1 and CDR2 (germline): LGHDT, YNNKEL (reference sequence). Whole-study findings and limits: Median prediction lead before ophthalmopathy onset was around 6.9 months with the model.

The sample taken for sequencing was blood. This chain links TRBV3-1 with TRBJ1-2, with D hard to call. This clonotype was obtained from a man between 25 and 39 years old with Graves' ophthalmopathy. The CDR3: CASSQAQDPLWNGYTF. CDR3 nucleotides: TGTGCCAGCAGCCAAGCCCAGGACCCGCTCTGGAATGGCTACACCTTC.